Listed below are T cell receptor beta chains from one sample, sequenced in a study of cytomegalovirus exposure and HLA in healthy donors. Only in-frame clones appear in the TCRdb table, and some are missing; sequencing was by immunoSEQ multiplex PCR. The sample contains about 120,000 clones, 65% to 80% of which appear only once. Sequences were obtained from PBMCs. The origin of the receptors is a man aged 25 to 40 in good health and CMV-seropositive. CDR3s include the opening cysteine and the closing phenylalanine or tryptophan. A D gene is named only where the DNA matches it firmly. The listing skips clone size in some rows; elsewhere it reads once, few, many or a size class.

NA	TRBV6-5	NA	TRBJ1-5	CASSYSSIQPQHF	TGTGCCAGCAGTTACTCGAGTATTCAGCCCCAGCATTTT
NA	TRBV5-4	TRBD1	TRBJ2-7	CASSLGRDRVIGEQYF	TGTGCCAGCAGCTTGGGGCGGGACAGGGTAATCGGCGAGCAGTACTTC
few	TRBV5-8	NA	TRBJ1-4	CASSLLGQATNEKLFF	TGTGCCAGCAGCTTATTGGGACAAGCAACTAATGAAAAACTGTTTTTT
once	TRBV5-1	TRBD1	TRBJ2-1	CASSPATGSTNEQFF	TGCGCCAGCAGCCCTGCGACAGGGAGTACCAATGAGCAGTTCTTC
NA	TRBV5-4	TRBD1	TRBJ2-3	CASTDRGRDTQYF	TGTGCCAGCACGGACAGGGGGCGAGATACGCAGTATTTT
NA	TRBV5-1	TRBD1	TRBJ2-7	CASSGAGQGSEQYF	TGCGCCAGCAGTGGAGCGGGACAGGGGAGCGAGCAGTACTTC
NA	TRBV5-6	NA	TRBJ2-7	CASSLGLFEQYF	TGTGCCAGCAGCTTGGGGCTGTTCGAGCAGTACTTC
NA	TRBV5-1	NA	TRBJ1-2	CASSLPQGGYTF	TGCGCCAGCAGCTTACCCCAGGGGGGCTACACCTTC
NA	TRBV10-3	TRBD1	TRBJ1-2	CAISWDRGYGYTF	TGTGCCATCAGTTGGGACAGGGGTTATGGCTACACCTTC
once	TRBV7-8	TRBD2	TRBJ2-7	CASRPERGGFEQYF	TGTGCCAGCAGACCTGAGCGGGGGGGTTTCGAACAGTACTTC
NA	TRBV6-6	NA	TRBJ1-3	CASSYPMDISGNTIYF	TGTGCCAGCAGTTACCCGATGGACATCTCTGGAAACACCATATATTTT
NA	TRBV7-9	TRBD1	TRBJ1-5	CASSLTDRAQPQHF	TGTGCCAGCAGCTTAACGGACAGGGCCCAGCCCCAGCATTTT
NA	TRBV2	TRBD2	TRBJ2-3	CAISRGASGGHVDTQYF	TGTGCCATCTCAAGAGGGGCTAGCGGGGGGCATGTTGATACGCAGTATTTT
NA	TRBV6-5	NA	TRBJ1-5	CASSYSRLLPGPQHF	TGTGCCAGCAGTTACTCCCGACTCCTTCCGGGGCCCCAGCATTTT
NA	TRBV2	TRBD1	TRBJ1-5	CASSWDRRDQPQHF	TGTGCCAGCAGTTGGGACAGGAGAGATCAGCCCCAGCATTTT
NA	TRBV2	NA	TRBJ2-1	CASSYDSSYNEQFF	TGTGCCAGCAGTTACGACAGCAGCTACAATGAGCAGTTCTTC
NA	TRBV2	NA	TRBJ1-3	CASSWTDTGNTIYF	TGTGCCAGCAGCTGGACAGACACTGGAAACACCATATATTTT
NA	TRBV5-4	TRBD1	TRBJ2-4	CASSSDRVGVYTKNIQYF	TGTGCCAGCAGCTCGGACAGGGTTGGCGTTTACACCAAAAACATTCAGTACTTC
once	TRBV4-1	TRBD1	TRBJ1-1	CASSQGQGVSTEAFF	TGCGCCAGCAGCCAAGGACAGGGAGTGAGCACTGAAGCTTTCTTT
NA	TRBV7-9	TRBD1	TRBJ1-2	CASSPFGQGAGGYTF	TGTGCCAGCAGTCCCTTCGGACAGGGGGCTGGCGGCTACACCTTC
NA	TRBV7-2	TRBD1	TRBJ1-5	CASSLRTGGGQPQHF	TGTGCCAGCAGCCTGCGGACAGGGGGAGGTCAGCCCCAGCATTTT
NA	TRBV9	NA	TRBJ1-2	CASSATPTDNYGYTF	TGTGCCAGCAGCGCCACGCCGACAGATAACTATGGCTACACCTTC
NA	TRBV7-6	TRBD1	TRBJ1-4	CASSPQGREKLFF	TGTGCCAGCAGCCCACAGGGGAGGGAAAAACTGTTTTTT
NA	TRBV4-2	NA	TRBJ1-6	CASSQVAGGGTYNSPLHF	TGTGCCAGCAGCCAAGTAGCGGGGGGCGGAACCTATAATTCACCCCTCCACTTT
few	TRBV28	NA	TRBJ1-1	CASSSRFMNTEAFF	TGTGCCAGCAGCTCACGGTTCATGAACACTGAAGCTTTCTTT
few	TRBV2	TRBD2	TRBJ2-2	CASSQAGGLATGELFF	TGTGCCAGCAGCCAAGCGGGGGGGCTTGCCACCGGGGAGCTGTTTTTT
NA	TRBV9	TRBD2	TRBJ2-5	CASSPRAGGPWSGETQYF	TGTGCCAGCAGCCCTCGAGCGGGGGGGCCATGGTCCGGAGAGACCCAGTACTTC
many	TRBV7-2	NA	TRBJ1-1	CASSFGGPTEAFF	TGTGCCAGCAGCTTCGGGGGGCCCACTGAAGCTTTCTTT
NA	TRBV15	NA	TRBJ2-1	CATSGLNPSLPSDEQFF	TGTGCCACCAGCGGACTCAACCCCAGCCTTCCATCCGATGAGCAGTTCTTC
NA	TRBV10-1	NA	TRBJ2-7	CASSAPSSREQYF	TGCGCCAGCAGCGCCCCTAGTTCTCGCGAGCAGTACTTC
NA	TRBV20-1	NA	TRBJ1-1	CSATGPGGAFF	TGCAGTGCTACCGGACCCGGCGGGGCTTTCTTT
NA	TRBV2	NA	TRBJ1-3	CASSDGGGDGNTIYF	TGTGCCAGCAGTGATGGCGGGGGTGATGGAAACACCATATATTTT
NA	TRBV27	NA	TRBJ1-1	CASSPGFHTEAFF	TGTGCCAGCAGTCCAGGGTTTCACACTGAAGCTTTCTTT
NA	TRBV2	TRBD2	TRBJ2-5	CASSGRGETQYF	TGTGCCAGCTCGGGGAGGGGAGAGACCCAGTACTTC
few	TRBV6-6	TRBD1	TRBJ1-3	CASSAQDRGAGNTIYF	TGTGCCAGCAGTGCCCAGGACAGGGGAGCTGGAAACACCATATATTTT
NA	TRBV14	NA	TRBJ2-3	CASSPRLRDTQYF	TGTGCCAGCAGCCCTAGGTTGAGAGATACGCAGTATTTT
NA	TRBV4-1	NA	TRBJ2-3	CASSQSTGADTQYF	TGCGCCAGCAGCCAATCCACCGGAGCAGATACGCAGTATTTT
NA	TRBV7-2	TRBD2	TRBJ2-7	CASSKGTSGGAEQYF	TGTGCCAGCAGCAAGGGGACTAGCGGGGGGGCCGAGCAGTACTTC
NA	TRBV28	NA	TRBJ2-5	CASSSPRQAQETQYF	TGTGCCAGCAGTTCCCCTCGACAGGCGCAAGAGACCCAGTACTTC
NA	TRBV5-5	TRBD2	TRBJ2-7	CASSFGGNEQYF	TGTGCCAGCAGCTTCGGGGGGAACGAGCAGTACTTC
NA	TRBV4-1	NA	TRBJ1-2	CASSQARGNYGYTF	TGCGCCAGCAGCCAAGCCCGAGGAAACTATGGCTACACCTTC
once	TRBV19	NA	TRBJ2-2	CASSTSGNTGELFF	TGTGCCAGTAGTACCAGCGGGAACACCGGGGAGCTGTTTTTT
NA	TRBV11-3	TRBD2	TRBJ2-3	CASSRGGTDTQYF	TGTGCCAGCAGCCGGGGGGGTACAGATACGCAGTATTTT
once	TRBV5-4	TRBD1	TRBJ2-7	CASSAGTGSYEQYF	TGTGCCAGCAGCGCGGGGACAGGGTCTTACGAGCAGTACTTC
NA	TRBV18	TRBD1	TRBJ2-2	CASSPIQTGDTGELFF	TGTGCCAGCTCACCGATCCAGACAGGGGACACCGGGGAGCTGTTTTTT
once	TRBV28	NA	TRBJ1-1	CGGGAGTEAFF	TGTGGGGGAGGCGCAGGGACTGAAGCTTTCTTT
NA	TRBV30	TRBD2	TRBJ2-2	CAWSRLAYTGELFF	TGTGCCTGGAGTCGACTAGCGTACACCGGGGAGCTGTTTTTT
NA	TRBV19	TRBD1	TRBJ1-5	CASGTLLGGLGAANQPQHF	TGTGCCAGCGGCACCCTTCTAGGGGGCTTGGGGGCGGCCAATCAGCCCCAGCATTTT
NA	TRBV9	NA	TRBJ2-3	CASSILAQTDTQYF	TGTGCCAGCAGCATCCTAGCGCAAACAGATACGCAGTATTTT
NA	TRBV6-5	NA	TRBJ1-1	CASSYSRGNTEAFF	TGTGCCAGCAGTTACTCAAGAGGGAACACTGAAGCTTTCTTT